This T cell receptor beta chain was retrieved from a study of T cell responses to AZD1222 COVID-19 vaccine. Study-level results: Females made up more of the donors, who were largely white British, and clonal diversity may have come out too low. Spike-specific TCR depth and breadth grew after two AZD1222 doses.

Turning to this clone: Its antigen remains unknown.

The CDR3 spans 17 residues. The germline V and J ends were trimmed by 4 bases and 0 bases, with 16 bases remaining between them. Germline values: CDR1 LGHNT, CDR2 FRNRAP. Sequencing was performed with immunoSEQ multiplex PCR; in TCRdb, only in-frame clones are kept and a portion is missing. The table records 140,000 or so clones, 92% of them present only once. The sequence derives from an adult in good health. The V and J genes are TRBV12-5 and TRBJ2-1; weak D call: TRBD1 (5 bases). The material was peripheral blood, obtained on day 0 of AZD1222 vaccination. The CDR3, as DNA: TGTGCTAGTGGTTCTTCGACAGACCAAAGCTCCTACAATGAGCAGTTCTTC. Its protein is CASGSSTDQSSYNEQFF.